This entry features one TCR beta chain sequence. The antigen this receptor binds is unknown. No much larger clone exists at a distance of one base, and base qualities are not known. Including cysteine and phenylalanine, the CDR3 has 13 amino acids. The sequence is cut down to CDR3 DNA, 39 bases in frame from base 1. The germline ends are 15 bases apart after V is trimmed by 7 bases and J by 2 bases. CDR1 SQVTM and CDR2 ANQGSEA are derived from the germline V gene. TCRbeta CDR3 regions were amplified from genomic DNA using the immunoSEQ Assay, a bias-controlled multiplex PCR. Per the original workflow: Within the assay, amplification of reference gene primers was used to estimate how many nucleated cells each sample contained. Sequence reads were collapsed and filtered to measure the absolute abundance of every unique TCRbeta CDR3 rearrangement. For each sample, productive Simpson clonality was calculated as the square root of Simpson's diversity index over productive rearrangements. The table comes from immuneACCESS by way of TCRdb, which keeps in-frame sequences with V and J called. Part of the clones is missing from these tables; in studies checked, under half for an unresolved V gene and the rest for unknown reasons. V and J calls and clone size come straight from that table; D and trimming were deduced from the DNA. The sample table contains 200,000 to 300,000 clones; only one count was recorded for roughly 86% of them. Clones ranked in the top ten supply less than 4% of the sample.

The data are from a study of blood T cell repertoires in COVID-19 (dated by TCRdb to between 2020 and 2021). With regard to the full study: The collaborator samples originated in the United States, Italy and Spain and spanned the acute and convalescent phases of COVID-19. The material from the prospective study consisted of cDNA or gDNA derived from T cells, B-cell-depleted T cells, or PBMCs. The dataset comprised deeply sampled blood TCRbeta repertoires from subjects exposed to, actively infected with, or recovered from COVID-19. The repertoires were released in a freely available public database intended as a resource for research on the immune response to SARS-CoV-2. Samples came from the ongoing ImmuneRACE study (first 160 participants) plus 1,254 subjects from 6 global collaborators. The sample metadata nearly always contained a de-identified subject ID, COVID-19 status, age in years and sex. Where HLA class I and class II types were available, the types were taken from metadata supplied by the sample provider, not from assay-based typing.

In the prospective study, participants were about 18 to 89 years old, resided in about two dozen geographic areas of the United States, and were enrolled through a virtual design. Cohort assignment in the prospective study relied on participant-reported clinical history from a screening survey and a study questionnaire. In the prospective study, whole blood, serum and a nasopharyngeal or oropharyngeal swab were collected from each participant by mobile phlebotomists. Prospective study participants could optionally give additional blood draws and questionnaires over an approximately two-month period. Prospective study blood samples were shipped either frozen or at room temperature before DNA extraction. Summary of the overall study and its limitations: The amount of clinical and demographic metadata varied by source and participant and was provided uncurated.

This receptor was identified in a woman aged 40 to 55 with acute COVID-19. The sequence is built from TRBV29-1 and TRBJ2-7, with TRBD2 tentatively as D gene (5 bases match). Sequenced material: PBMCs or T cells enriched from blood (not recorded which). The DNA sequence is as follows: TGCAGCGAAACCGGGATCGGCCCCTACGAGCAGTACTTC. It specifies CSETGIGPYEQYF.